Below are 10 T cell receptor beta chains sequenced from a single sample in a study of CD8 T cells in ankylosing spondylitis. TCRdb analysed the 5' RACE reads with MiXCR anew, one entry per CDR3 protein. The sample yields more than 250,000 distinct CDR3 sequences, 9.5% to 13% seen once. Sequencing used blood, either unsorted or a sorted T cell fraction (not recorded which). The receptors were gathered from a female donor with ankylosing spondylitis or in good health (not recorded which).

The J gene is TRBJ1-4, the V gene TRBV20-1; tentative D call: TRBD1 (6 bases). The CDR3 extends over 12 amino acids. V was trimmed by 4 bases and J by 9 bases, leaving 12 bases between them. Germline CDR1 reads DFQATT; CDR2 reads SNEGSKA (reference sequence). The CDR3 spells CSAIRGGQKLFF. CDR3 DNA: TGCAGTGCTATAAGGGGGGGGCAAAAACTGTTTTTT.

This rearrangement joins TRBV20-1 to TRBJ2-7; 8 bases are shared with TRBD2. Trimming took 0 bases from V and 2 from J; bases not matched to a gene: 12. The CDR3 spans 17 residues. The germline V gene encodes CDR1 DFQATT and CDR2 SNEGSKA (reference sequence). Here the CDR3 reads CSARDHGRATNTYEQYF. The CDR3 DNA sequence: TGCAGTGCTAGAGATCACGGGAGGGCGACTAACACCTACGAGCAGTACTTC.

This clonotype was seen many times. The chain joins TRBV20-1 to TRBJ2-7; 8 nucleotides align to TRBD2. The CDR3 runs 14 residues. CDR1 and CDR2 from the germline V gene are DFQATT and SNEGSKA (reference sequence). V was clipped by 4 bases and J by 0 bases; unmatched bases: 5. Written as DNA, the CDR3 is TGCAGTGCTAAGAGCGGGAGAAGCTCCTACGAGCAGTACTTC. Translation gives CSAKSGRSSYEQYF.

In its sample, this clonotype was seen many times. V is TRBV15 and J is TRBJ2-1, with D possibly TRBD2 on 5 matching bases. This CDR3 is 13 amino acids long. V was pared by 5 bases and J by 5 bases, with 10 bases between. The germline V gene encodes CDR1 LNHNV and CDR2 YYDKDF (reference sequence). The CDR3 region has the DNA TGTGCCACCAGCCTGGACTTCAACAATGAGCAGTTCTTC. Translation gives CATSLDFNNEQFF. Based on the CDR3 plus reference TRBV15 and TRBJ2-1, the full variable domain is DAMVIQNPRYQVTQFGKPVTLSCSQTLNHNVMYWYQQKSSQAPKLLFHYYDKDFNNEADTPDNFQSRRPNTSFCFLDIRSPGLGDTAMYLCATSLDFNNEQFFGPGTRLTVL.

There are a few counts of this clonotype. The chain employs TRBV20-1 and TRBJ2-2; D could derive from TRBD1 or TRBD2 (5 bases each). Germline V gives CDR1 DFQATT, CDR2 SNEGSKA (reference sequence). V gave up 0 bases and J gave up 2 bases, with 16 bases separating them. The CDR3 totals 17 residues. The CDR3 region has the DNA TGCAGTGCTAGAGATTCAAAGTATGGGGGTAACACCGGGGAGCTGTTTTTT. Translation gives CSARDSKYGGNTGELFF.

There are a few counts of this clonotype. The chain uses TRBV11-3 and TRBJ2-3, with TRBD1 matching 7 bases. The length of the CDR3 is 16 residues. V lost 3 bases, J lost 1 base, and 7 bases stayed unmatched. Germline V gene sequence: CDR1 SGHNT, CDR2 YENEEA. The CDR3 region has the DNA TGTGCCAGCAGCTTTTCCCCCGGACAGGGCACAGATACGCAGTATTTT. It encodes CASSFSPGQGTDTQYF. The full variable domain, completed using reference TRBV11-3 and TRBJ2-3, is EAGVVQSPRYKIIEKKQPVAFWCNPISGHNTLYWYLQNLGQGPELLIRYENEEAVDDSQLPKDRFSAERLKGVDSTLKIQPAELGDSAVYLCASSFSPGQGTDTQYFGPGTRLTVL.

For this clonotype: A read error may account for a junction end that differs from germline. The V and J genes are TRBV4-2 and TRBJ2-6; D is unresolved. CDR1 LGHNA and CDR2 YNFKEQ come from the germline V gene. The CDR3 contains 15 residues. The CDR3 sequence: CASSQGASVANVLTF. In nucleotides, the CDR3 is TGTGCCAGCAGCCAAGGGGCCTCTGTGGCCAACGTCCTGACTTTC.

This clonotype was seen many times. The V gene is TRBV6-5, the J gene TRBJ1-5, with TRBD1 identical over 7 bases. This CDR3 has 16 amino acids. The trim removed 2 bases at V and 5 bases at J, leaving 9 bases unmatched. Germline V gene lookup returns CDR1 MNHEY and CDR2 SVGAGI. In DNA, the CDR3 is TGTGCCAGCAGTTACCGGGCGGGACAGAGACATCAGCCCCAGCATTTT. Amino acid sequence: CASSYRAGQRHQPQHF.

The gene calls are TRBV18 and TRBJ2-5; D possibly corresponds to TRBD1 (5 bases). With 4 bases removed from V and 5 bases from J, the gap between germline ends came to 17 bases. This CDR3 comprises 15 residues. CDR1 and CDR2 from the germline V gene are KGHSH and LQKENI. The CDR3 reads CASSLNPAGSETQYF. CDR3 nucleotide sequence: TGTGCCAGCTCACTTAACCCAGCAGGGTCCGAGACCCAGTACTTC.

The chain links TRBV5-1 to TRBJ1-3; weak D call: TRBD1 (6 bases). The germline CDR1 and CDR2 sequences are SGHRS and YFSETQ. CDR3 size: 16 residues. Trimming removed 4 bases from V and 0 bases from J, with 14 bases in between. The CDR3 DNA is TGCGCCAGCAGCATCGGACAGAAAGTCTCTGGAAACACCATATATTTT. It codes for CASSIGQKVSGNTIYF.